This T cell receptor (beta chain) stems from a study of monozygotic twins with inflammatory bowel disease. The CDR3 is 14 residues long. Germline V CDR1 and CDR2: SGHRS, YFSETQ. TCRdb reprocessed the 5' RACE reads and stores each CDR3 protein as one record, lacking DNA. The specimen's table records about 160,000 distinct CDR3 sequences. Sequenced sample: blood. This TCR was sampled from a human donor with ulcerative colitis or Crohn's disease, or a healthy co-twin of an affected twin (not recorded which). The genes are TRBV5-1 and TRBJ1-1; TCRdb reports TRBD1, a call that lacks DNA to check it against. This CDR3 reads CTSSWGTPNTEAFF.